The 21 T cell receptor beta chains reported below all come from one sample, sequenced in a study of memory CD4+ T cells and cytomegalovirus serostatus. Libraries were prepared by immunoSEQ multiplex PCR; TCRdb keeps only in-frame clonotypes and omits some of them. The repertoire consists of 70,000 to 95,000 clones, with around 80% occurring once and the leading ten covering roughly 0.8%. Single viable CD3+CD4+CD8-CD45RO+ cells were sorted as the memory CD4+ T cells. Sample: memory CD4+ T cells from blood. The receptors stem from an adult in good health and CMV-seronegative.

The chain carries TRBV5-1 and TRBJ1-3; D is undetermined. The CDR3 has 14 amino acids. Between the trimmed V and J ends, which lost 0 bases and 0 bases, there was a span of 4 bases. CDR1 and CDR2 from the germline V gene are SGHRS and YFSETQ. Here the CDR3 DNA reads TGCGCCAGCAGCTTGGGCAGCTCTGGAAACACCATATATTTT. Its protein is CASSLGSSGNTIYF.

This clone was seen just once. The chain couples TRBV9 to TRBJ2-3, with TRBD1 as a possible D gene (5 bases). The CDR3 totals 15 residues. Trimming took 4 bases from V and 1 from J, leaving 13 bases between them. The germline CDR1 and CDR2 sequences are SGDLS and YYNGEE. This CDR3 reads CASSPWTIGTDTQYF. CDR3 sequence (DNA): TGTGCCAGCAGCCCGTGGACAATCGGCACAGATACGCAGTATTTT.

The chain employs TRBV18 and TRBJ1-1, with TRBD1 as a possible D gene (5 bases). This CDR3 is 14 amino acids long. V was clipped by 1 base and J by 6 bases, with 12 bases between them. Germline assignment: CDR1 KGHSH and CDR2 LQKENI. Here the CDR3 reads CASSPRAGPPEAFF. CDR3 coding DNA: TGTGCCAGCTCACCACGGGCAGGGCCCCCTGAAGCTTTCTTT.

The CDR3, as DNA: TGTGCCAGCAGCCCGATGACTAGCGGGGGGGCAACCGGGGAGCTGTTTTTT. This codes for CASSPMTSGGATGELFF. The chain uses TRBV7-3 and TRBJ2-2; 14 bases fit TRBD2. This CDR3 is built from 17 residues. With V trimmed by 5 bases and J by 5 bases, 7 bases remained unmatched. CDR1 and CDR2 (germline): SGHTA, FQGTGA.

The table lists this clone with a count of one. CDR3 in DNA: TGTGCCAGCATAACCCACCCCCACACCGGACAGGGACGGAGCTCCTATAATTCACCCCTCCACTTT. This translates into CASITHPHTGQGRSSYNSPLHF. The V and J genes are TRBV6-9 and TRBJ1-6; 8 nucleotides match TRBD1. V shed 7 bases and J 0 bases; nucleotides not matched to a gene: 23. This CDR3 comprises 22 residues. Per germline, CDR1 MNHGY and CDR2 SVAAGI.

The chain couples TRBV18 to TRBJ1-1; 7 bases match TRBD1. CDR1 is KGHSH and CDR2 is LQKENI in the germline V gene. This CDR3 has 12 residues. Trimming at V came to 8 bases and at J to 7 bases, leaving 7 bases not matched to a gene. The DNA of the CDR3 is TGTGCCAGCCTCCCGGACAGGTTTGAAGCTTTCTTT. Translation: CASLPDRFEAFF.

The rearrangement joins TRBV5-4 to TRBJ1-2; the match to TRBD1 covers 8 bases. Germline V gene sequence: CDR1 SGHNT, CDR2 YYREEE (reference sequence). This CDR3 comprises 15 residues. V was clipped by 2 bases and J by 5 bases; unmatched bases: 8. The CDR3 DNA is TGTGCCAGCAGCTTCGGACAGGGAATGAGGTATGGCTACACCTTC. As protein: CASSFGQGMRYGYTF.

Only a few counts were recorded for this clone. The chain carries TRBV6-5 and TRBJ1-5; 7 bases align to TRBD1. The germline CDR1 and CDR2 sequences are MNHEY and SVGAGI. This CDR3 contains 15 residues. V lost 6 bases to trimming and J lost 6 bases; unmatched junction nucleotides: 11. The CDR3 region has the DNA TGTGCCAGCAGCCTCACGACAGGGAGTGGTCAGCCCCAGCATTTT. Translated: CASSLTTGSGQPQHF.

In DNA form, the CDR3 reads TGCGCCAGCAGCTTGGATCCTAACTTTAACACTGAAGCTTTCTTT. It codes for CASSLDPNFNTEAFF. The rearrangement links TRBV5-1 to TRBJ1-1, with D unresolved. Trimming left V 0 bases short and J 2 bases short, with 11 bases between. Germline CDR1 SGHRS, CDR2 YFSETQ. The CDR3 has 15 residues.

V gene TRBV4-1 combines with J gene TRBJ2-3; TRBD1 matches 9 bases. The germline gives CDR1 MGHRA, CDR2 YSYEKL. Trimming cost V 1 base and J 1 base; bases outside gene matches: 9. This CDR3 is 18 amino acids long. In DNA form, the CDR3 reads TGCGCCAGCAGCCAAGTCCCATTCCGGGACAGGGGCACAGATACGCAGTATTTT. Translated, it gives CASSQVPFRDRGTDTQYF.

Of note for this clone: The same CDR3 is also encoded by other DNA sequences in this sample. The rearrangement links TRBV5-6 to TRBJ1-2, with unresolved D. This CDR3 has 13 amino acids. Germline V lookup: CDR1 SGHDT, CDR2 YYEEEE. Trimming pared 0 bases from V and 4 bases from J, leaving 7 bases between. In DNA, the CDR3 is TGTGCCAGCAGCTTGGGCGGGGTCTATGGCTACACCTTC. Amino acids: CASSLGGVYGYTF. Using reference TRBV5-6 and TRBJ1-2 for the parts outside the CDR3, the full variable domain is DAGVTQSPTHLIKTRGQQVTLRCSPKSGHDTVSWYQQALGQGPQFIFQYYEEEERQRGNFPDRFSGHQFPNYSSELNVNALLLGDSALYLCASSLGGVYGYTFGSGTRLTVV.

This sequence joins TRBV5-1 and TRBJ2-7; 8 nucleotides line up with TRBD1. Germline V gene lookup returns CDR1 SGHRS and CDR2 YFSETQ. CDR3 length equals 17 residues. J was trimmed by 2 bases and V by 4 bases; bases with no gene match: 14. In DNA, the CDR3 is TGCGCCAGCAGCGCGGGACGACCCGGGACAGGAGCCTACGAGCAGTACTTC. It codes for CASSAGRPGTGAYEQYF.

This clone was seen more than once but under ten times. This rearrangement joins TRBV29-1 to TRBJ1-1; weak D call: TRBD1 (6 bases). CDR1 and CDR2 (germline): SQVTM, ANQGSEA. With 6 bases removed from V and 1 base from J, the gap between germline ends came to 12 bases. This CDR3 contains 13 residues. The CDR3 region has the DNA TGCAGCGTCGCTCGGGACACGAACACTGAAGCTTTCTTT. This codes for CSVARDTNTEAFF.

The genes are TRBV7-2 and TRBJ2-3; TRBD2 matches at 7 bases. CDR3 length: 15 amino acids. V lost 4 bases to trimming and J lost 1 base; unmatched junction nucleotides: 5. CDR1 and CDR2 from the germline V gene are SGHTA and FQGNSA. The CDR3 loop reads CASSWSGARTDTQYF. Here the CDR3 DNA reads TGTGCCAGCAGCTGGAGCGGGGCCCGCACAGATACGCAGTATTTT.

This clone was detected a few times. The gene calls are TRBV7-2 and TRBJ1-1; the D is unclear. Germline CDR1 SGHTA, CDR2 FQGNSA. CDR3 length equals 13 residues. Trimming cost V 5 bases and J 1 base, with 8 bases left between them. CDR3 in amino acids: CASSRDSNTEAFF. The CDR3 DNA follows: TGTGCCAGCAGCAGAGATTCGAACACTGAAGCTTTCTTT. Full variable domain (outside the CDR3, taken from reference TRBV7-2 and TRBJ1-1): GAGVSQSPSNKVTEKGKDVELRCDPISGHTALYWYRQSLGQGLEFLIYFQGNSAPDKSGLPSDRFSAERTGGSVSTLTIQRTQQEDSAVYLCASSRDSNTEAFFGQGTRLTVV.

V usage is TRBV5-1 and J usage is TRBJ1-1; no definite D call. Trimming removed 0 bases from V and 1 base from J, with 7 bases in between. The CDR3 loop spans 14 amino acids. CDR1 SGHRS and CDR2 YFSETQ come from the germline V gene. The CDR3 nucleotides read TGCGCCAGCAGCTTGGGTGCGGCGAACACTGAAGCTTTCTTT. It specifies CASSLGAANTEAFF.

This clone was seen only once. The rearrangement joins TRBV30 to TRBJ1-2, with no clear D. The CDR3 contains 10 residues. Germline V CDR1 and CDR2: GTSNPN, SVGIG (reference sequence). V lost 3 bases and J lost 8, with 7 bases in between. CDR3 in amino acids: CAWRSGGYTF. As DNA, the CDR3 is TGTGCCTGGAGGTCGGGGGGCTACACCTTC.

The gene calls are TRBV19 and TRBJ1-5; tentative D call: TRBD1 (5 bases). CDR1 and CDR2 (germline): LNHDA, SQIVND (reference sequence). This CDR3 contains 15 residues. Trimming took off 5 bases at V and 3 bases at J, with 14 bases between the two ends. The CDR3 protein is CASSYSRGLNQPQHF. In nucleotides, the CDR3 is TGTGCCAGTAGTTATTCTAGGGGACTCAATCAGCCCCAGCATTTT.

In this sample, this clone turned up once. This chain links TRBV10-3 with TRBJ1-3, with D tentatively TRBD1 (6 bases). In germline, CDR1 is ENHRY, CDR2 SYGVKD. Trimming left V 4 bases short and J 0 bases short, with 10 bases between. The CDR3 has 15 amino acids. DNA of the CDR3: TGTGCCATCAGTGGCACAGGGACCTCTGGAAACACCATATATTTT. This translates into CAISGTGTSGNTIYF.

The chain employs TRBV27 and TRBJ2-7; tentatively, D is TRBD1 (5 bases). The V end lost 0 bases, the J end lost 3 bases, and 15 bases lay between the germline ends. Germline CDR1 and CDR2: MNHEY and SMNVEV (reference sequence). The CDR3 contains 16 residues. The CDR3 reads CASSLSPGQVIYEQYF. As DNA, the CDR3 is TGTGCCAGCAGTTTATCGCCAGGACAAGTAATCTACGAGCAGTACTTC.

This sequence joins TRBV27 and TRBJ1-4, with no clear D. V was cut by 6 bases and J by 4 bases, with 9 bases left in between. The CDR3 extends over 13 amino acids. From germline, CDR1 is MNHEY and CDR2 SMNVEV (reference sequence). In DNA, the CDR3 is TGTGCCAGCAGGGGATGGGATAATGAAAAACTGTTTTTT. Residues: CASRGWDNEKLFF.